This T cell receptor beta chain appears in the sequencing data of a study of blood T cell repertoires in COVID-19. Overall study: Sites in the United States, Italy and Spain provided acute and convalescent COVID-19 samples. The cDNA or gDNA used as material had been derived from T cells, B-cell-depleted T cells, or PBMCs.

Trimming removed 5 bases from V and 7 bases from J; junction bases left unmatched: 9. The V gene's germline CDR1 is MDHEN and CDR2 SYDVKM. The CDR3 totals 15 residues. Authors' data handling: Reference gene primer amplification in the assay estimated nucleated cell counts. Measured with immunoSEQ multiplex PCR; TCRdb has only the in-frame clones, and not every one. For V, J and clone size, that table is used; D and trimming come from the DNA. Here the sample spans approximately 190,000 clones, around nine tenths being singletons. The chain combines TRBV28 with TRBJ1-5; 9 bases are a match to TRBD1. The source is a man aged 45-65 years with acute or convalescent COVID-19. The sequenced material came from peripheral blood. Here the CDR3 reads CASSIGTGRVQPQHF. The CDR3 bases are TGTGCCAGCAGTATCGGGACAGGGAGGGTGCAGCCCCAGCATTTT.